This T cell receptor (beta chain) was documented in a study of radiation and T cells in renal cell carcinoma (dated by TCRdb to the early 2020s). Regarding the complete study: In total, 50 to 55 samples underwent TCR beta sequencing: 25 or so tumors plus 27 peripheral blood samples. In the 55 or so samples combined, roughly 4.4 million unique CDR3 nucleotide sequences were found, encoding roughly 3,000,000 unique CDR3 amino acid sequences. Results the study describes overall, beyond this receptor: Only small tumor regions of approximately 0.98 g were available, so intratumoral heterogeneity was not captured. With a single-armed trial design, the study had no way to address how radiation dose or scheduling affects the TCR repertoire. Irradiated tumors showed higher TCR clonality than controls, with the top 100 clonotypes averaging approximately 54% of the repertoire versus around 43% in nephrectomy-only tumors. A greater number of dominant CDR3 motifs was detected in irradiated tumors than in control tumors, and a larger share of the repertoire was occupied by these motifs in irradiated tumors than in control tumors.

Note on this clone: The specificity of this receptor is unknown. Per-base quality was not reported, and no clone a single base away is much larger than it.

What this sample's time point label stands for: tumor resected at nephrectomy. The label giving this sample's treatment or condition can be read as: treatment-naive control, cytoreductive nephrectomy. The control tumors were taken from treatment-naive renal cell carcinoma patients who had cytoreductive nephrectomy with no earlier radiation. All patients had renal cell carcinoma with clear cell pathology. The control tumors used for TCR sequencing were from several females and approximately ten males, were resected between 2011 and 2014, and had a median patient age of about 62 years (range roughly 40 to 82). Tumor processing involved mechanical dissociation, digestion with collagenase/hyaluronidase at 37 degrees C, handling in gentleMACS C tubes, and storage in liquid nitrogen. Genomic DNA for TCR sequencing was prepared using the QIAamp DNA Blood Mini Kit (Qiagen). The analyses included just those samples that passed every quality control check.

The immunoSEQ kit was used, according to the manufacturer's recommendations, to generate TCR beta libraries from genomic DNA. Library preparation used a first multiplex PCR with proprietary primers, then a second PCR adding unique barcodes, with bead cleanups after each round. A kit-provided positive control reaction and a negative control reaction were included in every sample batch. The final libraries were assessed on an Agilent 4200 TapeStation D1000 ScreenTape, pooled by volume, and quantified by qPCR. Sequencing was performed on an Illumina NextSeq500 with a MidOutput 150-cycle cartridge, and 156 Read1 and 15 Index1 cycles were run with kit custom primers. The pooled library was loaded at around 1 pM, and around 22% PhiX control was spiked in. The paper's processing steps were these. Vendor-processed data were analyzed in R, and a clonotype was defined as all T cells sharing the same CDR3 nucleotide sequence. In the clone abundance analyses, frequencies in each sample were normalized to that sample's 10,000 most abundant clones. Public T cell clones, which averaged fewer than five per sample, were removed prior to analysis. Dominant motif analysis used ImmunoMap with the PAM10 matrix, gap penalty 30 and homology threshold 0.3; motifs with cumulative frequency at least 0.01 counted as dominant. TCRdb obtained this table from immuneACCESS and retained in-frame rearrangements with V and J assigned. These tables miss some clones; where compared with another copy, unresolved V genes account for less than half of the shortfall, and the remainder is unexplained. For V, J and clone size, that table is used; D and trimming come from the DNA. This sample holds thousands of clones; 65% were observed only once. 40% of the sample is taken by the ten largest.

V loses 4 bases at its end and J loses 8 bases; junction bases beyond the gene matches: 9. From the cysteine through the phenylalanine, the CDR3 covers 14 amino acids. Just the 42-base CDR3 DNA is kept, in frame starting at base 1. Per the germline V gene (reference sequence), GTSNPN is the CDR1 and SVGIG is the CDR2. The sequence links TRBV30 to TRBJ2-1, and TRBD1 matches 9 of the central bases. Specimen: tumor tissue, collected from a patient whose treatment was nephrectomy without radiotherapy. This TCR derives from a woman aged 70 to 79 with renal cell carcinoma. The CDR3 is CAWNPGTGIDEQFF. In nucleotides, the sequence is TGTGCCTGGAACCCCGGGACAGGGATCGATGAGCAGTTCTTC.